These T cell receptor beta chains were read from a single sample in a study of cytomegalovirus exposure and HLA in healthy donors. Here immunoSEQ multiplex PCR was the method, and the copy in TCRdb shows in-frame clones only, minus some. The data show about 160,000 clones, 75% seen once. Sample: PBMCs. Source of these receptors: a woman aged 45-65 years in good health and CMV-seropositive. CDR3s include the opening cysteine and the closing phenylalanine or tryptophan. The D gene is left open where the match is weak. The size field is filled for only some rows; it gives once, few, many or a size class.

length	V	size	J	D	CDR3	DNA
14	TRBV7-2	once	TRBJ2-7	TRBD2	CASSGGLAGGEQYF	TGTGCCAGCAGCGGGGGACTAGCGGGAGGAGAGCAGTACTTC
11	TRBV30	-	TRBJ1-2	-	CAWSTRGGYTF	TGTGCCTGGAGTACCAGGGGTGGCTACACCTTC
14	TRBV5-6	few	TRBJ1-2	-	CASSWGTGNYGYTF	TGTGCCAGCAGCTGGGGTACAGGGAACTATGGCTACACCTTC
12	TRBV2	-	TRBJ2-7	TRBD1	CASSQGANEQYF	TGTGCCAGCAGCCAGGGGGCTAACGAGCAGTACTTC
16	TRBV18	few	TRBJ2-2	TRBD2	CASSPKVAGVTGELFF	TGTGCCAGCTCACCAAAGGTAGCGGGTGTAACCGGGGAGCTGTTTTTT
15	TRBV7-7	-	TRBJ2-5	TRBD1	CASSSSRTGGETQYF	TGTGCCAGCAGTTCTTCTAGGACAGGCGGGGAGACCCAGTACTTC
12	TRBV5-1	once	TRBJ2-7	TRBD1	CASGDRGYEQYF	TGCGCCAGTGGGGACAGGGGTTACGAGCAGTACTTC
16	TRBV2	-	TRBJ1-2	-	CASGSLPGPTTMGYTF	TGTGCCAGCGGTTCACTACCTGGCCCCACTACTATGGGCTACACCTTC
18	TRBV7-6	-	TRBJ1-1	-	CASSSPPGRVKGDTEAFF	TGTGCCAGCAGCTCTCCCCCCGGGAGGGTAAAAGGGGACACTGAAGCTTTCTTT
14	TRBV19	-	TRBJ1-5	TRBD1	CASRGTASNQPQHF	TGTGCCAGTAGGGGGACAGCTAGCAATCAGCCCCAGCATTTT
13	TRBV10-3	few	TRBJ1-1	-	CAISDILSTEAFF	TGTGCCATCAGTGACATTCTAAGCACTGAAGCTTTCTTT
19	TRBV19	-	TRBJ1-1	TRBD1	CASSGGGGRGRKGNTEAFF	TGTGCCAGTAGTGGGGGTGGGGGCAGGGGGCGGAAAGGGAACACTGAAGCTTTCTTT
13	TRBV5-1	-	TRBJ2-1	-	CASKKLGENEQFF	TGCGCCAGTAAAAAACTCGGGGAAAATGAGCAGTTCTTC
12	TRBV6-5	-	TRBJ1-2	-	CASSTSGGGYTF	TGTGCCAGCAGCACATCGGGGGGCGGCTACACCTTC
14	TRBV30	-	TRBJ1-1	-	CAWSARGWDTEAFF	TGTGCCTGGAGTGCCCGGGGGTGGGATACTGAAGCTTTCTTT
14	TRBV27	once	TRBJ2-7	-	CASSRGVGDYEQYF	TGTGCCAGCAGCCGCGGGGTGGGGGACTACGAGCAGTACTTC
11	TRBV20-1	-	TRBJ2-7	-	CSASISGEQYF	TGCAGTGCTAGTATCAGTGGCGAGCAGTACTTC
14	TRBV6-1	few	TRBJ2-5	TRBD2	CASSFGGGRKTQYF	TGTGCCAGCAGTTTCGGCGGGGGACGAAAGACCCAGTACTTC
13	TRBV7-3	-	TRBJ2-7	TRBD1	CASSFTGGYEQYF	TGTGCCAGCAGCTTTACAGGGGGCTACGAGCAGTACTTC
21	TRBV15	-	TRBJ2-3	TRBD2	CATSGRGPTSGGGYSTDTQYF	TGTGCCACCAGCGGTCGGGGGCCTACTAGCGGGGGAGGCTACAGCACAGATACGCAGTATTTT
15	TRBV2	-	TRBJ2-2	TRBD2	CASSGVAGDTGELFF	TGTGCCAGCAGCGGGGTAGCGGGGGACACCGGGGAGCTGTTTTTT
14	TRBV27	-	TRBJ1-2	-	CASSLSSLTAGYTF	TGTGCCAGCAGTTTATCTTCACTAACTGCAGGCTACACCTTC
13	TRBV5-6	few	TRBJ1-1	-	CASSLDSYTEAFF	TGTGCCAGCAGCTTGGACAGCTACACTGAAGCTTTCTTT